Shown below are 30 T cell receptor beta chains from a single sample sequenced in a study of shared clonotypes between healthy human individuals. TCRdb keeps only in-frame clones here, not all; method: immunoSEQ multiplex PCR. The sample consists of about 1.5 million clones, around 97% of them appearing once. Source material: naive CD4+ T cells sorted from blood. Subset: CD45RA+ positively selected. These receptors originate from a man aged 30 to 45 in good health.

V is TRBV6-6 and J is TRBJ2-5; TRBD1 agrees at 10 bases. The V segment lost 5 bases and the J segment 1 base; nucleotides outside the gene matches: 4. The CDR3 has 15 residues. CDR1 is MNHNY and CDR2 is SVGAGI in the germline V gene (reference sequence). CDR3 sequence: CASSPRDRGQETQYF. For the CDR3, the DNA is TGTGCCAGCAGTCCTCGGGACAGGGGCCAAGAGACCCAGTACTTC.

The chain employs TRBV5-1 and TRBJ2-5; D is perhaps TRBD1 or TRBD2 (5 bases each). The CDR3 has 15 residues. Trimming left V 7 bases short and J 5 bases short, with 21 bases between. Looked up from germline, CDR1 is SGHRS and CDR2 is YFSETQ. CDR3: CASLLTPGTLETQYF. CDR3 DNA: TGCGCCAGCCTTCTAACCCCCGGGACGTTGGAGACCCAGTACTTC.

The V gene is TRBV6-1, the J gene TRBJ1-2; D is unresolved. V dropped 4 bases and J dropped 5 bases, with 20 bases sitting between them. Germline CDR1 MNHNS, CDR2 SASEGT. The CDR3 has 16 amino acids. CDR3 residues: CASSVGFKSGGYGYTF. CDR3 sequence (DNA): TGTGCCAGCAGTGTTGGATTCAAGTCAGGAGGGTATGGCTACACCTTC.

The chain recombines TRBV11-3 with TRBJ2-7; the match to TRBD2 covers 7 bases. The CDR3 is 14 residues long. V lost 3 bases and J lost 2; bases outside the gene matches: 4. Germline assignment: CDR1 SGHNT and CDR2 YENEEA. The CDR3 sequence is CASSLGGTTYEQYF. The CDR3 nucleotides read TGTGCCAGCAGCTTGGGGGGGACCACCTACGAGCAGTACTTC.

The chain employs TRBV5-4 and TRBJ2-7, with 7 bases that match TRBD1. The germline CDR1 and CDR2 sequences are SGHNT and YYREEE (reference sequence). Losses at the gene ends were 5 bases for V and 5 bases for J; bases not matched to a gene: 7. The CDR3 length is 13 residues. Here the CDR3 DNA reads TGTGCCAGCAGATCGACAGGGATTGACGAGCAGTACTTC. It is translated as CASRSTGIDEQYF. The entire variable domain, with the rest obtained from reference TRBV5-4 and TRBJ2-7, is as follows: ETGVTQSPTHLIKTRGQQVTLRCSSQSGHNTVSWYQQALGQGPQFIFQYYREEENGRGNFPPRFSGLQFPNYSSELNVNALELDDSALYLCASRSTGIDEQYFGPGTRLTVT.

The rearrangement links TRBV27 to TRBJ1-3; maybe TRBD1 (5 bases). The V end lost 8 bases, the J end lost 3 bases, and 20 bases lay between the germline ends. The germline V gene has CDR1 MNHEY and CDR2 SMNVEV (reference sequence). This CDR3 contains 16 residues. CDR3 nucleotides: TGTGCCAGCGGTTCTGCATCGGGGCGGATTGGAAACACCATATATTTT. It specifies CASGSASGRIGNTIYF.

This chain joins TRBV6-5 and TRBJ2-7; a possible D gene is TRBD1 (6 bases). Trimming pared 2 bases from V and 2 bases from J, leaving 10 bases between. The CDR3 has 14 amino acids. The germline gives CDR1 MNHEY, CDR2 SVGAGI. The CDR3: CASSYPGHPYEQYF. The CDR3 DNA sequence: TGTGCCAGCAGTTACCCGGGACACCCCTACGAGCAGTACTTC.

The J gene is TRBJ2-1, the V gene TRBV11-3, with 9 bases aligning to TRBD2. CDR1 is SGHNT, CDR2 YENEEA, per germline. Trimming at V came to 6 bases and at J to 6 bases, leaving 6 bases not matched to a gene. The CDR3 loop spans 14 amino acids. In nucleotides, the CDR3 is TGTGCCAGCAGTAAGGGACTAGCCGGCAATGAGCAGTTCTTC. Translating it yields CASSKGLAGNEQFF.

The J gene is TRBJ1-1, the V gene TRBV5-1; 8 nucleotides agree with TRBD1. CDR1 and CDR2 (germline): SGHRS, YFSETQ. The trim removed 3 bases at V and 2 bases at J, leaving 3 bases unmatched. CDR3 length: 14 amino acids. The CDR3 region has the DNA TGCGCCAGCAGCTCCAGGGGGCCTAACACTGAAGCTTTCTTT. Amino acid sequence: CASSSRGPNTEAFF.

This chain uses TRBV10-3 with TRBJ2-5; no clear D. CDR3 length: 14 residues. Germline-derived CDR1 and CDR2 are ENHRY and SYGVKD. Trimming took off 2 bases at V and 5 bases at J, with 12 bases between the two ends. This CDR3 reads CAISETQDSETQYF. The DNA for the CDR3 is TGTGCCATCAGTGAGACCCAGGATAGCGAGACCCAGTACTTC.

The chain employs TRBV15 and TRBJ2-7; 10 bases are a match to TRBD1. CDR1 and CDR2 from the germline V gene are LNHNV and YYDKDF (reference sequence). J gave up 1 base and V 6 bases, and 6 bases lay outside the gene matches. The CDR3 runs 15 residues. Here the CDR3 reads CATRHRDRGSYEQYF. The CDR3, as DNA: TGTGCCACCAGGCACCGGGACAGGGGTTCCTACGAGCAGTACTTC. The full variable domain, with the rest looked up from reference TRBV15 and TRBJ2-7, is DAMVIQNPRYQVTQFGKPVTLSCSQTLNHNVMYWYQQKSSQAPKLLFHYYDKDFNNEADTPDNFQSRRPNTSFCFLDIRSPGLGDTAMYLCATRHRDRGSYEQYFGPGTRLTVT.

CDR3 DNA sequence: TGTGCCAGCGGCCTCATTGGCTCCTACAATGAGCAGTTCTTC. Amino acids: CASGLIGSYNEQFF. This chain uses TRBV7-9 with TRBJ2-1, with no clear D. This CDR3 has 14 residues. CDR1 is SEHNR, CDR2 FQNEAQ, per germline (reference sequence). The V gene lost 8 bases and the J gene lost 0 bases, with 11 bases spanning the gap.

The chain carries TRBV7-2 and TRBJ2-7, with TRBD1 identical over 8 bases. The CDR3 length is 13 residues. The V and J ends lost 4 bases and 6 bases, in that order; junction bases with no gene match: 5. Germline V gives CDR1 SGHTA, CDR2 FQGNSA. CDR3 coding DNA: TGTGCCAGCAGCTCCGACGGACAGGGCGAGCAGTACTTC. It translates to CASSSDGQGEQYF.

The chain combines TRBV11-2 with TRBJ2-7, with TRBD2 matching over 11 bases. V trimming: 1 base; J trimming: 4 bases; junction bases outside the gene matches: 12. Germline lookup yields CDR1 SGHAT and CDR2 FQNNGV. The CDR3 runs 18 residues. This CDR3 is CASSLGLAGQYDIYEQYF. The CDR3 region has the DNA TGTGCCAGCAGCTTAGGACTAGCGGGACAGTACGATATTTACGAGCAGTACTTC.

As regards this clone: Its ends do not fully match the called genes, so a read error is possible. The DNA for the CDR3 is TGCACCAGCAGCCAAGAACCCTTAGGTTCGGATACGCAGTATTTT. Its protein is CTSSQEPLGSDTQYF. The rearrangement joins TRBV4-3 to TRBJ2-3; unclear D gene. CDR3 length: 15 residues. Germline V gene lookup returns CDR1 LGHNA and CDR2 YSLEER.

The V and J genes are TRBV6-1 and TRBJ1-5; D call uncertain. The CDR3 totals 13 residues. The V gene's germline CDR1 is MNHNS and CDR2 SASEGT. V lost 11 bases, J lost 7 bases, and 18 bases lay in between. In DNA, the CDR3 is TGTGCCTCAAAGGCGGAAGGAGACCAGCCCCAGCATTTT. Encoded protein: CASKAEGDQPQHF.

V usage is TRBV19 and J usage is TRBJ1-5, with TRBD1 identical over 7 bases. The CDR3 contains 16 residues. After removal of 3 bases from V and 3 bases from J, the junction contained 8 bases not matched to a gene. CDR1 is LNHDA and CDR2 is SQIVND in the germline V gene (reference sequence). The CDR3 is CASSIAPGTVNQPQHF. CDR3 bases: TGTGCCAGTAGTATCGCCCCCGGGACAGTCAATCAGCCCCAGCATTTT.

The V gene is TRBV7-9, the J gene TRBJ2-4, with 7 bases lining up with TRBD2. Germline V gene data show CDR1 as SEHNR and CDR2 as FQNEAQ (reference sequence). The V segment lost 3 bases and the J segment 3 bases; nucleotides outside the gene matches: 5. CDR3 length equals 15 residues. CDR3 sequence (DNA): TGTGCCAGCAGCTTCAGCGGGAACTACAAAAACATTCAGTACTTC. This encodes CASSFSGNYKNIQYF.

V is TRBV5-6 and J is TRBJ2-6, with unresolved D. The CDR3 totals 15 residues. V lost 3 bases, J lost 1 base, and 8 bases lay in between. The germline V gene has CDR1 SGHDT and CDR2 YYEEEE. CDR3 sequence: CASSSPLSGANVLTF. For the CDR3, the DNA is TGTGCCAGCAGCTCCCCCTTATCTGGGGCCAACGTCCTGACTTTC.

The genes are TRBV6-6 and TRBJ1-2; TRBD1 matches at 8 bases. This CDR3 comprises 16 residues. The trim removed 6 bases at V and 4 bases at J, leaving 13 bases unmatched. Germline V gives CDR1 MNHNY, CDR2 SVGAGI (reference sequence). CDR3 amino acids: CASRPTDRGSSYGYTF. The DNA for the CDR3 is TGTGCCAGCAGGCCTACCGACAGGGGTAGTAGCTATGGCTACACCTTC.

V is TRBV7-2 and J is TRBJ2-3; no clear D gene. CDR3 length: 13 residues. Germline CDR1 reads SGHTA; CDR2 reads FQGNSA. Trimming stripped 4 bases from V and 4 bases from J, with 9 bases between. Here the CDR3 reads CASSSILADTQYF. The CDR3 DNA reads TGTGCCAGCAGCTCTATTTTAGCAGATACGCAGTATTTT.

The rearrangement joins TRBV5-5 to TRBJ2-5; TRBD2 is a possible D gene (5 bases). V was clipped by 0 bases and J by 5 bases, with 14 bases between them. CDR1 and CDR2 (germline): SGHKS, YYEKEE (reference sequence). The CDR3 is made up of 15 amino acids. The CDR3 DNA sequence: TGTGCCAGCAGCTTGGCCGGCAGCGGCCGGGAGACCCAGTACTTC. Translation: CASSLAGSGRETQYF.

As to this clone: Different DNA sequences within this sample yield the same CDR3. CDR3 residues: CASSLGGNTGELFF. In DNA form, the CDR3 reads TGTGCCAGCAGCCTAGGAGGGAACACCGGGGAGCTGTTTTTT. The J gene is TRBJ2-2, the V gene TRBV7-9; weak D call: TRBD2 (5 bases). Trimming removed 5 bases at V and 1 base at J, with 8 bases between. CDR3 length: 14 amino acids. Germline lookup yields CDR1 SEHNR and CDR2 FQNEAQ (reference sequence).

This chain connects TRBV28 to TRBJ2-3, with D possibly matching TRBD1 (5 bases). The CDR3 spans 15 residues. V was trimmed by 7 bases and J by 1 base, leaving 15 bases between them. Per the germline V gene, CDR1 is MDHEN and CDR2 is SYDVKM. The CDR3 DNA reads as TGTGCCAGCACCCAAGGGGCTAGAGGCACAGATACGCAGTATTTT. It translates to CASTQGARGTDTQYF.

This clone was seen only once. The chain employs TRBV10-1 and TRBJ2-3, with D maybe TRBD1 (5 bases). In germline, CDR1 is WNHNN, CDR2 SYGVQD (reference sequence). The ends were cut back, 9 bases at V and 0 bases at J, with 13 bases in the middle. The CDR3 is made up of 14 amino acids. This CDR3 reads CARSQGTSTDTQYF. Written as DNA, the CDR3 is TGCGCCAGGTCGCAGGGTACTAGCACAGATACGCAGTATTTT.

The V call is TRBV20-1, the J call TRBJ2-7; D not resolved. Between the trimmed V and J ends, which lost 6 bases and 0 bases, there was a span of 6 bases. The CDR3 spans 11 residues. CDR1 and CDR2 from the germline V gene are DFQATT and SNEGSKA (reference sequence). The CDR3 DNA follows: TGCAGTGCCAAGGGCTCCTACGAGCAGTACTTC. It translates to CSAKGSYEQYF.

This chain links TRBV10-1 with TRBJ2-3, with 9 bases that match TRBD2. The CDR3 has 14 residues. V trimming: 4 bases; J trimming: 6 bases; junction bases outside the gene matches: 5. Looked up from germline, CDR1 is WNHNN and CDR2 is SYGVQD (reference sequence). CDR3 loop: CASSVSGSGDTQYF. The CDR3 DNA reads as TGCGCCAGCAGTGTTAGCGGGAGTGGGGATACGCAGTATTTT.

The rearrangement uses TRBV5-8 and TRBJ1-1; tentatively, D is TRBD1 (5 bases). The CDR3 extends over 15 amino acids. Germline CDR1 reads SGHTS; CDR2 reads YDEGEE. V gave up 0 bases and J gave up 1 base, with 10 bases separating them. The CDR3 DNA reads as TGTGCCAGCAGCTTGGGGGTCGGGGGGAACACTGAAGCTTTCTTT. This codes for CASSLGVGGNTEAFF. Supplemented by reference TRBV5-8 and TRBJ1-1, the full variable domain reads EAGVTQSPTHLIKTRGQQATLRCSPISGHTSVYWYQQALGLGLQFLLWYDEGEERNRGNFPPRFSGRQFPNYSSELNVNALELEDSALYLCASSLGVGGNTEAFFGQGTRLTVV.

This chain joins TRBV11-2 and TRBJ2-1; 8 positions agree with TRBD2. J gave up 0 bases and V 5 bases, and 6 bases lay outside the gene matches. Germline V CDR1 and CDR2: SGHAT, FQNNGV. The CDR3 runs 16 residues. This CDR3 reads CASSPFSGDSYNEQFF. CDR3 DNA: TGTGCCAGCAGCCCCTTTAGCGGGGACTCCTACAATGAGCAGTTCTTC.

This chain connects TRBV6-6 to TRBJ2-7, with TRBD2 identical over 8 bases. Trimming cost V 2 bases and J 3 bases; bases outside gene matches: 9. The CDR3 runs 16 residues. Germline assignment: CDR1 MNHNY and CDR2 SVGAGI (reference sequence). CDR3 region: CASSYTEGLAGYEQYF. The CDR3 DNA sequence: TGTGCCAGCAGTTACACCGAAGGGCTAGCGGGCTACGAGCAGTACTTC.